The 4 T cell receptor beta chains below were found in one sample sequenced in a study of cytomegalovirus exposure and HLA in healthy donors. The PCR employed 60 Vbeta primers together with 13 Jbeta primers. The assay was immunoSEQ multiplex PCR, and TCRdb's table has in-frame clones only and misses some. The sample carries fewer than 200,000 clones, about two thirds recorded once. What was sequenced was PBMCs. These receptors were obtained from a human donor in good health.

The CDR3 region has the DNA TGCGCCAGCAGCTTGGAAAGGGGAGGCGAAAAACTGTTTTTT. Translating it yields CASSLERGGEKLFF. The chain recombines TRBV5-1 with TRBJ1-4; a weak D match, TRBD1 (5 bases). The CDR3 runs to 14 residues. Trimming removed 0 bases at V and 8 bases at J, with 11 bases between. From germline, CDR1 is SGHRS and CDR2 YFSETQ.

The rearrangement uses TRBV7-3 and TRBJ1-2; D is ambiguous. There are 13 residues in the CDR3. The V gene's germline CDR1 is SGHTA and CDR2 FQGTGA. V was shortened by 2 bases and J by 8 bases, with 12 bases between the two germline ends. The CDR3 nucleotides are TGTGCCAGCAGCTTAGAGGGAAGAAGGGGCTACACCTTC. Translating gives CASSLEGRRGYTF.

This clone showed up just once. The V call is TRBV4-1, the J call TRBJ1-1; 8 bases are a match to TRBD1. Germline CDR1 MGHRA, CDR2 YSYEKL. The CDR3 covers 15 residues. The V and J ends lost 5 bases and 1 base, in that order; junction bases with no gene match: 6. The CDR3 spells CASSKTGTGNTEAFF. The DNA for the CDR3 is TGCGCCAGCAGCAAGACCGGGACAGGGAACACTGAAGCTTTCTTT.

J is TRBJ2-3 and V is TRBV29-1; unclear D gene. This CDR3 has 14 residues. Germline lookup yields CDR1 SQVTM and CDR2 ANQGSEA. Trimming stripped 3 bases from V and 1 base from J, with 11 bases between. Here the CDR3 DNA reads TGCAGCGTTGAGCCTAATCGGGGCACAGATACGCAGTATTTT. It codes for CSVEPNRGTDTQYF.